This is a list of T cell receptor beta chains from one sample in a study of blood T cells in healthy people across ages. TCRdb passed the 5' RACE reads through MiXCR, listing each CDR3 protein once. In the table there are 700,000 or so distinct CDR3 sequences, 22% of which are singletons. The sequencing sample was made of blood. The receptors were sampled from a man aged 65-85 years in good health. The CDR3 runs from the conserved cysteine through the conserved F or W. The D gene is left open where the match is weak. The size of a clone is reported for some rows only, either as once, few or many, or as a class for expanded clones.

V: TRBV20-1; J: TRBJ1-1; length: 15; size: few; D: .; DNA: TGCAGTGCTAGAGATTTGGGCATACCGCCCACTGAAGCTTTCTTT; CDR3: CSARDLGIPPTEAFF
V: TRBV24-1; J: TRBJ2-3; length: 14; size: .; D: .; DNA: TGTGCCACCAGTGACCTTCCGGACGGGGATACGCAGTATTTT; CDR3: CATSDLPDGDTQYF
V: TRBV19; J: TRBJ1-1; length: 16; size: .; D: .; DNA: TGTGCCAGTAGTATACTGGCAGGGGCAATGAACACTGAAGCTTTCTTT; CDR3: CASSILAGAMNTEAFF
V: TRBV3-1; J: TRBJ1-4; length: 15; size: .; D: .; DNA: TGTGCCAGCAGCGACGCAGGGTTACTTAATGAAAAACTGTTTTTT; CDR3: CASSDAGLLNEKLFF
V: TRBV15; J: TRBJ2-2; length: 18; size: .; D: TRBD2; DNA: TGTGCCACCAGCGGACGAAGAGGGCGACTAGCGATGACCGGGGAGCTGTTTTTT; CDR3: CATSGRRGRLAMTGELFF
V: TRBV11-2; J: TRBJ2-1; length: 14; size: .; D: .; DNA: TGTGCCAGCAGCTTAGGGGGAGGTCTGATTGGACGGTTCTTC; CDR3: CASSLGGGLIGRFF
V: TRBV6-2/TRBV6-3; J: TRBJ1-1; length: 15; size: .; D: .; DNA: TGTGCCAGCAGTTACTCGGCAGCTTTCGGCACTGAAGCTTTCTTT; CDR3: CASSYSAAFGTEAFF
V: TRBV20-1; J: TRBJ2-3; length: 14; size: .; D: TRBD1; DNA: TGCAGTGCTAGGGGACAGGGGGTCACAGATACGCAGTATTTT; CDR3: CSARGQGVTDTQYF
V: TRBV5-1; J: TRBJ2-5; length: 13; size: .; D: .; DNA: TGCGCCAGCAGCACTCCTCCCCAAGAGACCCAGTACTTC; CDR3: CASSTPPQETQYF
V: TRBV7-9; J: TRBJ2-3; length: 13; size: .; D: .; DNA: TGTGCCAGCAGCTTAAATACCCGAGATACGCAGTATTTT; CDR3: CASSLNTRDTQYF
V: TRBV12-5; J: TRBJ2-3; length: 14; size: .; D: .; DNA: TGTGCTAGTGAGGGTTGGGGAAGCACAGATACGCAGTATTTT; CDR3: CASEGWGSTDTQYF
V: TRBV21-1; J: TRBJ2-3; length: 16; size: few; D: .; DNA: TGTGCCAGCAGCAAAACCGGGACAGGGGGCATAGATACGCAGTATTTT; CDR3: CASSKTGTGGIDTQYF
V: TRBV29-1; J: TRBJ2-1; length: 14; size: many; D: TRBD1; DNA: TGCAGCGTTGTAGCCTGGACAGGTAACGATGAGCAGTTCTTC; CDR3: CSVVAWTGNDEQFF
V: TRBV20-1; J: TRBJ2-3; length: 16; size: .; D: TRBD2; DNA: TGCAGTGCTAGAGATGCCGGCGGGAGGAGCACAGATACGCAGTATTTT; CDR3: CSARDAGGRSTDTQYF
V: TRBV20-1; J: TRBJ1-6; length: 14; size: few; D: TRBD1; DNA: TGCAGTGCTAGGCCAGGGACAGAGGGTTCACCCCTCCACTTT; CDR3: CSARPGTEGSPLHF
V: TRBV7-6; J: TRBJ2-3; length: 15; size: .; D: .; DNA: TGTGCCAGCAGCCTAAGACGCCCCAACACAGATACGCAGTATTTT; CDR3: CASSLRRPNTDTQYF
V: TRBV6-4; J: TRBJ2-3; length: 14; size: few; D: TRBD2; DNA: TGTGCCAGCAGTGAGACTAGCGGCCCAGATACGCAGTATTTT; CDR3: CASSETSGPDTQYF
V: TRBV6-2/TRBV6-3; J: TRBJ2-3; length: 14; size: .; D: .; DNA: TGTGCCAGCAAAATCGGGACGGCCACAGATACGCAGTATTTT; CDR3: CASKIGTATDTQYF
V: TRBV4-1; J: TRBJ2-3; length: 15; size: .; D: .; DNA: TGCGCCAGCAGCCAAGATGAAACGGGAGCCTCTACGCAGTATTTT; CDR3: CASSQDETGASTQYF
V: TRBV29-1; J: TRBJ2-1; length: 18; size: .; D: TRBD2; DNA: TGCAGTGTTGACCCCTCAGCGATAGGGGGCGGGAGGGGGAATGAGCAGTTCTTC; CDR3: CSVDPSAIGGGRGNEQFF
V: TRBV7-2; J: TRBJ2-5; length: 15; size: .; D: .; DNA: TGTGCCAGCAGCTCAAAATTAGGTGGGGTAGAGACCCAGTACTTC; CDR3: CASSSKLGGVETQYF
V: TRBV7-8; J: TRBJ2-5; length: 15; size: .; D: TRBD2; DNA: TGTGCCAGCAGCGTAGCGGGGGCCGAGGGGGAGACCCAGTACTTC; CDR3: CASSVAGAEGETQYF